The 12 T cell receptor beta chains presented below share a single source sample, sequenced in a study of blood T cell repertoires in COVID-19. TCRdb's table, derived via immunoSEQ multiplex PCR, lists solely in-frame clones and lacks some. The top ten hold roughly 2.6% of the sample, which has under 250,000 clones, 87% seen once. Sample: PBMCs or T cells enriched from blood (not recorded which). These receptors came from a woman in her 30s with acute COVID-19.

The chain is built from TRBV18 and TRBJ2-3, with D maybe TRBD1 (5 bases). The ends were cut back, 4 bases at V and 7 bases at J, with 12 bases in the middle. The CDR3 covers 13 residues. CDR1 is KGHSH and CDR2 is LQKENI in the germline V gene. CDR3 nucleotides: TGTGCCAGCTCACAGACGACAGCAAATACGCAGTATTTT. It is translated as CASSQTTANTQYF.

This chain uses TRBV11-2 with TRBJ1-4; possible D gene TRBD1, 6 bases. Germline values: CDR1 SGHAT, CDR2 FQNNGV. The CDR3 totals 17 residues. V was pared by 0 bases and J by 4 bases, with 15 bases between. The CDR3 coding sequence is TGTGCCAGCAGCTTAGACCCGTTGGGGGCTGTTAATGAAAAACTGTTTTTT. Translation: CASSLDPLGAVNEKLFF.

The CDR3 sequence is CASSQRGAEPGELFF. CDR3 nucleotide sequence: TGTGCCAGCAGCCAGCGTGGGGCAGAACCCGGGGAGCTGTTTTTT. V usage is TRBV27 and J usage is TRBJ2-2; perhaps TRBD1 as D (5 bases). V lost 6 bases, J lost 6 bases, and 17 bases lay in between. The CDR3 length is 15 residues. The germline V gene encodes CDR1 MNHEY and CDR2 SMNVEV (reference sequence).

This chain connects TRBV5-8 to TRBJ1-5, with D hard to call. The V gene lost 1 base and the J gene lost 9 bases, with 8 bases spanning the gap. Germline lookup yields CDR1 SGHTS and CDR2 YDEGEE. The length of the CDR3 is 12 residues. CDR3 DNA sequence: TGTGCCAGCAGCTTGTACAGTTTGCCCCAGCATTTT. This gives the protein CASSLYSLPQHF. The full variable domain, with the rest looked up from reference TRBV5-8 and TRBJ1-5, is EAGVTQSPTHLIKTRGQQATLRCSPISGHTSVYWYQQALGLGLQFLLWYDEGEERNRGNFPPRFSGRQFPNYSSELNVNALELEDSALYLCASSLYSLPQHFGDGTRLSIL.

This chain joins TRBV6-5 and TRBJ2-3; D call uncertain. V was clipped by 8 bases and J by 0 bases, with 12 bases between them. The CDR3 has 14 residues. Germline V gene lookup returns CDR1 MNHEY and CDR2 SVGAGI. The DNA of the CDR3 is TGTGCCAGCGGTTGGCAGTCTAGCACAGATACGCAGTATTTT. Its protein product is CASGWQSSTDTQYF.

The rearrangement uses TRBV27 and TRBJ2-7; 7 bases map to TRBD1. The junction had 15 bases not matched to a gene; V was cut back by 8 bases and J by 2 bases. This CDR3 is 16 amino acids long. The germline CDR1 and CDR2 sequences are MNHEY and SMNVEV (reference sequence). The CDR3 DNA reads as TGTGCCAGCTCCCCAAGTACAGGGGAAGCGACCTACGAGCAGTACTTC. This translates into CASSPSTGEATYEQYF.

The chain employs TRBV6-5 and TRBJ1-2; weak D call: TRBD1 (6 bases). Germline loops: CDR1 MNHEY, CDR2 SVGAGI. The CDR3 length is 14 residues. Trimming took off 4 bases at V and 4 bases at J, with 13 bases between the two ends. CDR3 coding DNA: TGTGCCAGCAGTTTGAACAGGGAACGCTATGGCTACACCTTC. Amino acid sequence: CASSLNRERYGYTF.

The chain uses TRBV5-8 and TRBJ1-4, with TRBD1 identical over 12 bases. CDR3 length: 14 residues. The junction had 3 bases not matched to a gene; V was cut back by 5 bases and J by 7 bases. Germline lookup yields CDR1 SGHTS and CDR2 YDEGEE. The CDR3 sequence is CASSRDRGREKLFF. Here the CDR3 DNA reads TGTGCCAGCAGTCGGGACAGGGGGCGTGAAAAACTGTTTTTT.

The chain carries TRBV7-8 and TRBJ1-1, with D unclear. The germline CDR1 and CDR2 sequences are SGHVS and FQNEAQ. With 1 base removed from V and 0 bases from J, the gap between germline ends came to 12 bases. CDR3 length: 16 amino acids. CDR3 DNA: TGTGCCAGCAGCTTAGTCGGGAGAAGCATGAACACTGAAGCTTTCTTT. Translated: CASSLVGRSMNTEAFF. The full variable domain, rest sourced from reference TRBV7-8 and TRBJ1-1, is GAGVSQSPRYKVAKRGQDVALRCDPISGHVSLFWYQQALGQGPEFLTYFQNEAQLDKSGLPSDRFFAERPEGSVSTLKIQRTQQEDSAVYLCASSLVGRSMNTEAFFGQGTRLTVV.

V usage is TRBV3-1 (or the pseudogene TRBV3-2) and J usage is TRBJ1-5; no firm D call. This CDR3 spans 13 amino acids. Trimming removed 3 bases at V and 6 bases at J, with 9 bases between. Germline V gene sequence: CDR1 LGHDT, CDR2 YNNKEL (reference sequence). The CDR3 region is CASSHGDGQPQHF. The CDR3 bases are TGTGCCAGCAGCCACGGGGATGGTCAGCCCCAGCATTTT.

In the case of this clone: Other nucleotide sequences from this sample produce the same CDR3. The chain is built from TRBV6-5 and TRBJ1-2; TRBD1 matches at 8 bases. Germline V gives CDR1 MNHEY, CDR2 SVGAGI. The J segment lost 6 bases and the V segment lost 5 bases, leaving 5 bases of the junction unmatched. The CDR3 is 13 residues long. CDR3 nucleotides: TGTGCCAGCAGTCGGACAGGGCGGGATGGCTACACCTTC. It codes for CASSRTGRDGYTF.

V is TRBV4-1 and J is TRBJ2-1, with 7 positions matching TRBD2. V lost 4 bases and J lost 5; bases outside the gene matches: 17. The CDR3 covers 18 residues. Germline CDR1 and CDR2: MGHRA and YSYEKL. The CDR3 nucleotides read TGCGCCAGCAGCCGATCCCCAGGAGAGGTAGCGGGCCACAATGAGCAGTTCTTC. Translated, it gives CASSRSPGEVAGHNEQFF.